This T cell receptor beta chain was captured by sequencing in a study of T cell responses to AZD1222 COVID-19 vaccine. The protocol was immunoSEQ multiplex PCR, while the TCRdb copy is restricted to in-frame clones and leaves out a portion. The repertoire holds 200,000 or so clones, with 85% to 90% as singletons. Whole-study findings and limits: Clonal diversity may have been underestimated, and the donors were mostly white British, with more females than males.

About this clone: Its antigen remains unknown.

The germline V gene encodes CDR1 LGHNA and CDR2 YSLEER. Trimming left V 4 bases short and J 3 bases short, with 25 bases between. The CDR3 is made up of 18 amino acids. This sequence joins TRBV4-3 and TRBJ2-7; maybe TRBD2 (5 bases). The clonotype originates from an adult in good health. This specimen was peripheral blood, taken on day 0 of AZD1222 vaccination. CDR3 region: CASSRDLPRGGVLYEQYF. In DNA form, the CDR3 reads TGCGCCAGCAGCCGAGATCTCCCTCGGGGTGGGGTTCTCTACGAGCAGTACTTC.